These 14 T cell receptor beta chains share one sample of origin, sequenced in a study of neurological immune-mediated disorders. Time point of the sample: longitudinal time-point 1 (baseline). TCRdb fed the 5' RACE reads into MiXCR, producing one record per CDR3 protein. The sample includes 55,000 to 75,000 distinct CDR3 sequences, 12% to 15% of them seen just once. The sequenced material came from PBMCs. These TCRs come from a female donor with HTLV-1-associated myelopathy (HAM/TSP).

The genes are TRBV5-1 and TRBJ2-2; the D gene is possibly TRBD1 (6 bases). The CDR3 consists of 14 residues. Germline CDR1 SGHRS, CDR2 YFSETQ. V was pared by 0 bases and J by 5 bases, with 8 bases between. This CDR3 is CASSLAGVTGELFF. The CDR3 DNA follows: TGCGCCAGCAGCTTGGCAGGGGTGACCGGGGAGCTGTTTTTT.

The table lists this clonotype with many counts. The J gene is TRBJ2-1, the V gene TRBV5-6; 7 bases line up with TRBD2. V gave up 0 bases and J gave up 3 bases; unmatched junction bases: 6. The length of the CDR3 is 16 residues. The germline V gene encodes CDR1 SGHDT and CDR2 YYEEEE. As DNA, the CDR3 is TGTGCCAGCAGCTTGGATCAACTAGCGAGCTACAATGAGCAGTTCTTC. The encoded protein is CASSLDQLASYNEQFF.

In this sample, this clonotype turned up many times. The J gene is TRBJ1-2, the V gene TRBV6-6; TRBD1 agrees at 8 bases. The CDR3 contains 14 residues. Germline V gene lookup returns CDR1 MNHNY and CDR2 SVGAGI (reference sequence). The V segment lost 2 bases and the J segment 1 base; nucleotides outside the gene matches: 0. The CDR3 DNA reads as TGTGCCAGCAGTTACGACAGGGGTAACTATGGCTACACCTTC. Translation gives CASSYDRGNYGYTF.

A remark on this clonotype: This may stem from a read error, because a much larger clone lies one nucleotide away. J is TRBJ2-7 and V is TRBV5-1, with TRBD2 as a possible D gene (5 bases). The CDR3 length is 13 residues. Trimming took 0 bases from V and 6 from J, leaving 10 bases between them. Germline V gene lookup returns CDR1 SGHRS and CDR2 YFSETQ. The CDR3 DNA reads TGCGCCAGCAGCTTGGCCCATGGAGGCGAGCAGTACTTC. It translates to CASSLAHGGEQYF.

This clonotype was recorded many times. This rearrangement joins TRBV5-1 to TRBJ2-1; D not resolved. There are 14 residues in the CDR3. Germline V gene data show CDR1 as SGHRS and CDR2 as YFSETQ. With 0 bases removed from V and 3 bases from J, the gap between germline ends came to 7 bases. For the CDR3, the DNA is TGCGCCAGCAGCTTGGGTCCGGTCTACAATGAGCAGTTCTTC. It codes for CASSLGPVYNEQFF.

The sample holds many counts of this clonotype. The V gene is TRBV27, the J gene TRBJ2-5, with D possibly being TRBD1 (6 bases). Germline CDR1 is MNHEY and CDR2 is SMNVEV (reference sequence). The CDR3 has 14 amino acids. The V gene lost 4 bases and the J gene lost 1 base, with 10 bases spanning the gap. In DNA, the CDR3 is TGTGCCAGCAGTTCCGGACAGAGCCAAGAGACCCAGTACTTC. It codes for CASSSGQSQETQYF.

The sample holds many counts of this clonotype. This sequence joins TRBV27 and TRBJ1-5; a weak D match, TRBD1 (5 bases). Germline values: CDR1 MNHEY, CDR2 SMNVEV (reference sequence). Trimming removed 5 bases at V and 8 bases at J, with 10 bases between. This CDR3 contains 12 residues. CDR3 amino acids: CASSERGEPQHF. The CDR3 DNA reads as TGTGCCAGCAGTGAAAGGGGTGAGCCCCAGCATTTT.

This clonotype was picked up many times. V usage is TRBV4-1 and J usage is TRBJ2-1, with TRBD1 as a possible D gene (5 bases). CDR1 is MGHRA and CDR2 is YSYEKL in the germline V gene. V was shortened by 0 bases and J by 7 bases, with 10 bases between the two germline ends. The CDR3 contains 14 residues. CDR3 bases: TGCGCCAGCAGCCAAGATTCGACAGCGAATGAGCAGTTCTTC. Amino acids: CASSQDSTANEQFF.

This clonotype was detected many times. The V and J genes are TRBV10-1 and TRBJ2-7; 8 bases match TRBD1. The CDR3 covers 13 residues. Germline lookup yields CDR1 WNHNN and CDR2 SYGVQD (reference sequence). J lost 5 bases, V lost 2 bases, and 2 bases had no gene match. The CDR3 loop reads CASSETDRDEQYF. CDR3 nucleotides: TGCGCCAGCAGTGAGACGGACAGGGACGAGCAGTACTTC.

This clonotype was seen many times. V gene TRBV10-3 combines with J gene TRBJ2-3; possibly TRBD1 or TRBD2 for D (6 bases each). Between the trimmed V and J ends, which lost 8 bases and 5 bases, there was a span of 17 bases. This CDR3 contains 14 residues. The germline gives CDR1 ENHRY, CDR2 SYGVKD. CDR3 DNA sequence: TGTGCCATCCGAACTGGGGGGCAAGGAGATACGCAGTATTTT. Translated, it gives CAIRTGGQGDTQYF.

The table lists this clonotype with many counts. This chain connects TRBV20-1 to TRBJ1-6; D is unclear. CDR3 size: 15 residues. V was cut by 1 base and J by 7 bases, with 14 bases left in between. Germline V gene data show CDR1 as DFQATT and CDR2 as SNEGSKA (reference sequence). The CDR3 protein is CSARARFLLNSPLHF. The DNA for the CDR3 is TGCAGTGCTAGAGCTAGATTTTTGTTGAATTCACCCCTCCACTTT.

This clonotype was counted at least ten times. The rearrangement joins TRBV7-2 to TRBJ2-1; 7 positions agree with TRBD1. The junction had 10 bases not matched to a gene; V was cut back by 5 bases and J by 3 bases. CDR1 is SGHTA and CDR2 is FQGNSA in the germline V gene. This CDR3 is built from 16 residues. CDR3 nucleotides: TGTGCCAGCAGCCCAGGAAAGGGGGCGGGCTACAATGAGCAGTTCTTC. Amino acids: CASSPGKGAGYNEQFF. Full variable domain (outside the CDR3, taken from reference TRBV7-2 and TRBJ2-1): GAGVSQSPSNKVTEKGKDVELRCDPISGHTALYWYRQSLGQGLEFLIYFQGNSAPDKSGLPSDRFSAERTGGSVSTLTIQRTQQEDSAVYLCASSPGKGAGYNEQFFGPGTRLTVL.

This chain links TRBV24-1 with TRBJ2-7, with a tentative D call TRBD2 (6 bases). V lost 4 bases to trimming and J lost 5 bases, with 17 bases between them. Per germline, CDR1 KGHDR and CDR2 SFDVKD. CDR3 length equals 15 residues. The CDR3 protein is CATSDPGTHRDEQYF. The CDR3, as DNA: TGTGCCACCAGTGACCCCGGGACTCACCGGGACGAGCAGTACTTC.

There are a few counts of this clonotype. The chain joins TRBV11-2 to TRBJ2-3; no firm D call. The CDR3 covers 16 residues. V lost 1 base, J lost 0 bases, and 11 bases lay in between. Germline V gene lookup returns CDR1 SGHAT and CDR2 FQNNGV. In nucleotides, the CDR3 is TGTGCCAGCAGCTTAGGTGTCGGATTTAGCACAGATACGCAGTATTTT. Translated, it gives CASSLGVGFSTDTQYF. The full variable domain, with the rest looked up from reference TRBV11-2 and TRBJ2-3, is EAGVAQSPRYKIIEKRQSVAFWCNPISGHATLYWYQQILGQGPKLLIQFQNNGVVDDSQLPKDRFSAERLKGVDSTLKIQPAKLEDSAVYLCASSLGVGFSTDTQYFGPGTRLTVL.